This entry features one T cell receptor (beta chain) sequence. The germline gives CDR1 PRHDT, CDR2 FYEKMQ (reference sequence). V lost 1 base and J lost 8, with 23 bases in between. The CDR3 is 17 residues long. As originally analysed: Estimation of nucleated cell counts was performed using reference gene primer amplification. TCRdb keeps only in-frame clones here, not all; method: immunoSEQ multiplex PCR. V and J calls plus clone size are reproduced from that table; the DNA served to infer D and trimming. Of more than 95,000 clones detected, over 75% appear once; the ten largest clones hold 1.8%. This entry is derived from a study of blood T cell repertoires in COVID-19. Study overall: PBMCs, B-cell-depleted T cells, or T cells provided the cDNA or gDNA that made up the material.

Sequencing input: peripheral blood. This chain uses TRBV13 with TRBJ1-2; perhaps TRBD1 as D (5 bases). The sequence was obtained from a human donor with active COVID-19. The donor label of this sample is uncertain. The CDR3 here is CASSLETEPLRGFGYTF. CDR3 nucleotide sequence: TGTGCCAGCAGCTTAGAGACAGAGCCCCTTCGTGGTTTCGGCTACACCTTC.